This T cell receptor beta chain was captured by sequencing in a study of T cell changes during pregnancy in multiple sclerosis. The protocol was immunoSEQ multiplex PCR, while the TCRdb copy is restricted to in-frame clones and leaves out a portion. The table has about 57,000 clones, approximately 90% seen once. This clone qualifies as medium-sized. Germline CDR1 reads MDHEN; CDR2 reads SYDVKM. The ends lost 4 bases at V and 8 bases at J; junction bases unmatched: 6. The CDR3 extends over 13 amino acids. The sample here was peripheral blood, taken after pregnancy. The V and J genes are TRBV28 and TRBJ1-2; the match to TRBD1 covers 8 bases. The sequence derives from a female donor in good health, enrolled as a control in a pregnancy study. The CDR3 nucleotides read TGTGCCAGCAGTTCCCAGGGGGCTCGAGGCTACACCTTC. This encodes CASSSQGARGYTF.